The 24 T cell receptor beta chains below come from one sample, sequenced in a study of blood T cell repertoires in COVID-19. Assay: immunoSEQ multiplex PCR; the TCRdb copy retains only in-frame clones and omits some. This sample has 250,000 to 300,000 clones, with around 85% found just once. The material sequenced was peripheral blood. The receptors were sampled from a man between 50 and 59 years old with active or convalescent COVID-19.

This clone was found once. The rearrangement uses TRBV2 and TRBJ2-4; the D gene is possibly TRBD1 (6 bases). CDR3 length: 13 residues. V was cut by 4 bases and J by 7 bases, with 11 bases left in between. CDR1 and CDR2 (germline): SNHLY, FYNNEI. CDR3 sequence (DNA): TGTGCCAGCAGTGGGGGGCAGGTCAACATTCAGTACTTC. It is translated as CASSGGQVNIQYF.

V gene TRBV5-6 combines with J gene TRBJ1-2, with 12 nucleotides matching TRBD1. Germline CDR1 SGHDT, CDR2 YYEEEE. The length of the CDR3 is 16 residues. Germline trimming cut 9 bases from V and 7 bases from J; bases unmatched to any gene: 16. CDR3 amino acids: CATNLFRGQGASGYTF. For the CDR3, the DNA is TGTGCCACCAACCTTTTTAGGGGACAGGGGGCCAGTGGCTACACCTTC. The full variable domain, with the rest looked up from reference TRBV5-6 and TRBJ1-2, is DAGVTQSPTHLIKTRGQQVTLRCSPKSGHDTVSWYQQALGQGPQFIFQYYEEEERQRGNFPDRFSGHQFPNYSSELNVNALLLGDSALYLCATNLFRGQGASGYTFGSGTRLTVV.

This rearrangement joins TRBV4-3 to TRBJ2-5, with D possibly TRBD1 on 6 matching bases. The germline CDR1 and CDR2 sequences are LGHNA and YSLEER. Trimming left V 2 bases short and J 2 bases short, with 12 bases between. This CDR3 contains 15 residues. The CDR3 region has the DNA TGCGCCAGCAGCCAAAACAGGGCCCTACAAGAGACCCAGTACTTC. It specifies CASSQNRALQETQYF.

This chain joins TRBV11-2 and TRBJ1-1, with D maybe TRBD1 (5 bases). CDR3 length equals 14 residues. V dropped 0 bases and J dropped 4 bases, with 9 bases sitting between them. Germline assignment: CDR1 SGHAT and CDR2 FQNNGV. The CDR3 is CASSLEAGVTEAFF. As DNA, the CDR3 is TGTGCCAGCAGCTTAGAGGCGGGGGTCACTGAAGCTTTCTTT.

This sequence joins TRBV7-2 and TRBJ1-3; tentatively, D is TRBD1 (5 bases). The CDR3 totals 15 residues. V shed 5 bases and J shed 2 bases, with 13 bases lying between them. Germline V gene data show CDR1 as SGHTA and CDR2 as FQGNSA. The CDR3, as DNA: TGTGCCAGCAGCCCCAATCAGGGTCCTGGAAACACCATATATTTT. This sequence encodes CASSPNQGPGNTIYF.

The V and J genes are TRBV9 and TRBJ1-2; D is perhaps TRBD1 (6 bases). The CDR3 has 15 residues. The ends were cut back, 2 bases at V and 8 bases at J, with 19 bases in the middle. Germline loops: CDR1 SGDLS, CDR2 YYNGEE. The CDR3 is CASSVHRDQEAGYTF. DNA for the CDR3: TGTGCCAGCAGCGTTCACAGGGACCAGGAGGCCGGCTACACCTTC.

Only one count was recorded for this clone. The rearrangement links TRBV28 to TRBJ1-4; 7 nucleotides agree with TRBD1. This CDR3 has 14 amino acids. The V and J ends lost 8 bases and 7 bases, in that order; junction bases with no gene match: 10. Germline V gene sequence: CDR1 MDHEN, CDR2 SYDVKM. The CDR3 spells CASQPGGNGEKLFF. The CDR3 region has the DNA TGTGCCAGCCAACCAGGGGGGAATGGTGAAAAACTGTTTTTT.

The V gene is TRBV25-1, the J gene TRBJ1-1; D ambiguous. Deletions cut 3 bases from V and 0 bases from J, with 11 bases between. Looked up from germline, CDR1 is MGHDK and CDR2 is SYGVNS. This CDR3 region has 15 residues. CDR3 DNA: TGTGCCAGCAGTGAGAAAGGACTCATGAACACTGAAGCTTTCTTT. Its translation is CASSEKGLMNTEAFF.

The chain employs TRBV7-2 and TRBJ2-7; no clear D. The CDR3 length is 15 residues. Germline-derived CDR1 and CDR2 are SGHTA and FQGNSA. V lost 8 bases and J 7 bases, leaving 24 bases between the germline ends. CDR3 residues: CASASQAQDLREQYF. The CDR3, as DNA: TGTGCCAGCGCCTCCCAAGCGCAAGATCTACGAGAGCAGTACTTC.

The CDR3 protein is CASSGDRDTEAFF. In DNA, the CDR3 is TGTGCCAGCTCAGGAGATCGTGACACTGAAGCTTTCTTT. The chain recombines TRBV18 with TRBJ1-1, with no clear D. CDR3 length: 13 residues. V was shortened by 5 bases and J by 3 bases, with 10 bases between the two germline ends. Germline CDR1 reads KGHSH; CDR2 reads LQKENI.

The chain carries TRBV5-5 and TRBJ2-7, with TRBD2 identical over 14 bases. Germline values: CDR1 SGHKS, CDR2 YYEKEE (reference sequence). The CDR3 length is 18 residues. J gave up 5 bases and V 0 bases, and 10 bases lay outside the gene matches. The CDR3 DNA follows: TGTGCCAGCAGCTTGGCCCCGGGACTAGCGGGAGTTACCCACGAGCAGTACTTC. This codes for CASSLAPGLAGVTHEQYF.

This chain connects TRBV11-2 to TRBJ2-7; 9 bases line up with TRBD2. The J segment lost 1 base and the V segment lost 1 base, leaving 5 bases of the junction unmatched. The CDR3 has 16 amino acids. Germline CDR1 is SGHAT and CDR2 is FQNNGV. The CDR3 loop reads CASSLGGLAKSYEQYF. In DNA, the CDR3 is TGTGCCAGCAGCTTAGGGGGACTAGCAAAATCCTACGAGCAGTACTTC.

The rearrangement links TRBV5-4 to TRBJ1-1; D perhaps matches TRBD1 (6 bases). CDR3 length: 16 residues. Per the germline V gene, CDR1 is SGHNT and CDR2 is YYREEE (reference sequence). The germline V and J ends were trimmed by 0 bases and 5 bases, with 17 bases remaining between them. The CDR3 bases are TGTGCCAGCAGCTTGGGCCCGCGGGGGGCAGGGACTGAAGCTTTCTTT. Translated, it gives CASSLGPRGAGTEAFF.

The CDR3 DNA follows: TGTGCCAGCACTGAGGACAGGGAGGAGACCCAGTACTTC. It specifies CASTEDREETQYF. The J gene is TRBJ2-5, the V gene TRBV6-4; the match to TRBD1 covers 8 bases. The CDR3 spans 13 residues. CDR1 and CDR2 (germline): MRHNA, SNTAGT. With V trimmed by 7 bases and J by 5 bases, 6 bases remained unmatched.

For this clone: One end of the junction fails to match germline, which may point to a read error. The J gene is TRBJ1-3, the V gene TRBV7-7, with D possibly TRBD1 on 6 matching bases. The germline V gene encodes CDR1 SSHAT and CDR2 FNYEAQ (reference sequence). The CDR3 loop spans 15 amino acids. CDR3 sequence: CASSLGAGAGNTIYF. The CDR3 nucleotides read TGTGCTAGCAGCTTAGGGGCAGGGGCTGGAAACACCATATATTTT. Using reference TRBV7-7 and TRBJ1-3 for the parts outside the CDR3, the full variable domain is GAGVSQSPRYKVTKRGQDVTLRCDPISSHATLYWYQQALGQGPEFLTYFNYEAQPDKSGLPSDRFSAERPEGSISTLTIQRTEQRDSAMYRCASSLGAGAGNTIYFGEGSWLTVV.

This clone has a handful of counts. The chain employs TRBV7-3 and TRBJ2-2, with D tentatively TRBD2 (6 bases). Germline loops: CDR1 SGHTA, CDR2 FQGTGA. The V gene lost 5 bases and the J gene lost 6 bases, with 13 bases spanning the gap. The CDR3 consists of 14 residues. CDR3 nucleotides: TGTGCCAGCAGCCTCCTCGGCGGGGCCGGGGAGCTGTTTTTT. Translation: CASSLLGGAGELFF.

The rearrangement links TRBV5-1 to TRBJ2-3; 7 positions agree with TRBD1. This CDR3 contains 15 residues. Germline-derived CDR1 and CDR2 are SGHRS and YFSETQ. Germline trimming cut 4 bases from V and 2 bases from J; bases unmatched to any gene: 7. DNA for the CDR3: TGCGCCAGCAGCAAAACAGGGGACCCCACAGATACGCAGTATTTT. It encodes CASSKTGDPTDTQYF.

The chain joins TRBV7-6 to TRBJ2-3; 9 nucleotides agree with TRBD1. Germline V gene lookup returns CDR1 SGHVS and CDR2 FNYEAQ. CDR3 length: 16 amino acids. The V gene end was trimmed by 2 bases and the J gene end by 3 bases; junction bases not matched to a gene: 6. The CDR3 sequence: CASSLTGGASTDTQYF. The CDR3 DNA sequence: TGTGCCAGCAGCTTAACAGGGGGCGCTTCGACAGATACGCAGTATTTT.

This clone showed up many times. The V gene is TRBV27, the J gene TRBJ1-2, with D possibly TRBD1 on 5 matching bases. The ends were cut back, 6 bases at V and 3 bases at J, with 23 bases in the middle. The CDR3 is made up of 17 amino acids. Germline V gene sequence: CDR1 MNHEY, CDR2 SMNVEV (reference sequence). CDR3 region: CASSGRGKGAEDYGYTF. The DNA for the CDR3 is TGTGCCAGCAGCGGGCGGGGTAAAGGGGCCGAGGACTATGGCTACACCTTC.

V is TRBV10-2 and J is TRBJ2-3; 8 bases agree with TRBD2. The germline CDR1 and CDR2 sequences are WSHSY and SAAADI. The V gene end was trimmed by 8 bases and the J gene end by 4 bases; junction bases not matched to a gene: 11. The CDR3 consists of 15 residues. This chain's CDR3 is CASEASGFGADTQYF. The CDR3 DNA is TGCGCCAGCGAGGCTAGCGGGTTTGGTGCAGATACGCAGTATTTT.

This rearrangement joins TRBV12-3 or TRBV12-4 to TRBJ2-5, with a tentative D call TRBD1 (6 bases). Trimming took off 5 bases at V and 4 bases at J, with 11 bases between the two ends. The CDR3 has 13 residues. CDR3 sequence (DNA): TGTGCCAGCAGTCTACAGGGAGTAGAGACCCAGTACTTC. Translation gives CASSLQGVETQYF.

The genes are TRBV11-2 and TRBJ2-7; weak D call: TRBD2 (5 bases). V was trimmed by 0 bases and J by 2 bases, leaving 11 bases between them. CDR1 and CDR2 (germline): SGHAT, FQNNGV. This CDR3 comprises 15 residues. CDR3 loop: CASSLEGAVPYEQYF. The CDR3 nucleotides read TGTGCCAGCAGCTTAGAGGGAGCAGTACCCTACGAGCAGTACTTC.

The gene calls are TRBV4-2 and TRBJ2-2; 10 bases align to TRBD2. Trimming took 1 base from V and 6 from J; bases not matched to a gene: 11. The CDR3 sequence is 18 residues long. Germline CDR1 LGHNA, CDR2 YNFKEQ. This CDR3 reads CASSQGGAGGPGAGELFF. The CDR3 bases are TGTGCCAGCAGCCAAGGAGGAGCGGGAGGGCCTGGGGCCGGGGAGCTGTTTTTT.

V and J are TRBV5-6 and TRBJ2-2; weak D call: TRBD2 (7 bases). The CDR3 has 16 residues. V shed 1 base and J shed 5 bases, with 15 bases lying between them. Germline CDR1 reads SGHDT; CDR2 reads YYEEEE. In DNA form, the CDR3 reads TGTGCCAGCAGCTTGTATGCGGGGGCGAGGACCGGGGAGCTGTTTTTT. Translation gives CASSLYAGARTGELFF.